One sample yielded the 26 T cell receptor beta chains listed below, sequenced in a study of response to subunit inactivated influenza vaccine (dated by TCRdb to the late 2010s). The library relied on RT-PCR. Sequencing was carried out with an Illumina HiSeq 2500. Clones were called with MiXCR by TCRdb after fastp trimmed the public reads at Q25, and only in-frame beta chains were retained. Merged by CDR3 protein, the rows form single entries marked with the most common genes and DNA. This sample is represented by 590,000 or so distinct CDR3 sequences; 11% to 15% of them were singletons. The ten largest clonotypes hold 7.5% to 8% of the sample. This specimen was PBMCs from blood, taken 14 to 15 days before vaccination. Source of these receptors: a middle-aged man who received an inactivated influenza vaccine. Donor details come from another sample of the same person, matched by shared clones.

The CDR3 DNA reads TGTGCCAGCAGTTTCCTACCCTCCACAGATACGCAGTATTTT. It yields the protein CASSFLPSTDTQYF. The chain has TRBV6-2 or TRBV6-3 and TRBJ2-3; D is undetermined. Trimming took off 4 bases at V and 2 bases at J, with 10 bases between the two ends. Germline CDR1 MNHEY, CDR2 SVGEGT. This CDR3 is built from 14 residues.

In the case of this clonotype: This sequence may be a read error, since a much larger clone differs from it by one base. The rearrangement joins TRBV4-2 to TRBJ2-1; D may be TRBD2 (5 bases). This CDR3 contains 13 residues. Germline CDR1 reads LGHNA; CDR2 reads YNFKEQ. The CDR3 protein is CASSPGIDNEQSF. In nucleotides, the CDR3 is TGTGCCAGCAGCCCGGGAATTGACAATGAGCAGTCCTTC.

This clonotype was observed a handful of times. The chain uses TRBV5-6 and TRBJ1-1, with TRBD1 as a possible D gene (6 bases). Trimming stripped 3 bases from V and 0 bases from J, with 12 bases between. Germline V gives CDR1 SGHDT, CDR2 YYEEEE. This CDR3 is 15 amino acids long. CDR3 bases: TGTGCCAGCAGCTCTCGGGACACGGTGAACACTGAAGCTTTCTTT. Its translation is CASSSRDTVNTEAFF.

The sample holds a few counts of this clonotype. V and J are TRBV5-6 and TRBJ2-4; tentatively, D is TRBD2 (5 bases). Trimming removed 3 bases from V and 6 bases from J, with 10 bases in between. This CDR3 has 13 residues. The germline CDR1 and CDR2 sequences are SGHDT and YYEEEE. The CDR3 spells CASSSFGGNIQYF. In DNA, the CDR3 is TGTGCCAGCAGCTCCTTTGGAGGAAACATTCAGTACTTC.

V usage is TRBV9 and J usage is TRBJ2-3; D possibly matches TRBD1 or TRBD2 (5 bases each). CDR1 SGDLS and CDR2 YYNGEE come from the germline V gene. V shed 0 bases and J shed 2 bases, with 16 bases lying between them. This CDR3 spans 17 amino acids. The CDR3 DNA reads TGTGCCAGCAGCGTAGTTGGGACCGAAACCCTCACAGATACGCAGTATTTT. Protein sequence: CASSVVGTETLTDTQYF.

The V gene is TRBV7-3, the J gene TRBJ2-7; D is undetermined. The CDR3 spans 13 residues. In germline, CDR1 is SGHTA, CDR2 FQGTGA. Trimming removed 5 bases at V and 4 bases at J, with 12 bases between. CDR3 sequence: CASSLGSVYEQYF. The CDR3 DNA follows: TGTGCCAGCAGCCTCGGGTCAGTTTACGAGCAGTACTTC.

The sample holds a few counts of this clonotype. This chain links TRBV10-3 with TRBJ2-3, with 10 bases aligning to TRBD1. The junction had 10 bases not matched to a gene; V was cut back by 10 bases and J by 3 bases. The CDR3 totals 15 residues. In germline, CDR1 is ENHRY, CDR2 SYGVKD. CDR3 residues: CATQYRDRGTDTQYF. The CDR3 nucleotides are TGTGCCACCCAGTATAGGGACAGGGGTACAGATACGCAGTATTTT.

V is TRBV19 and J is TRBJ2-3; 7 positions agree with TRBD2. Trimming at V came to 3 bases and at J to 3 bases, leaving 0 bases not matched to a gene. This CDR3 has 13 amino acids. The germline gives CDR1 LNHDA, CDR2 SQIVND (reference sequence). Here the CDR3 reads CASSIGGTDTQYF. For the CDR3, the DNA is TGTGCCAGTAGTATCGGGGGGACAGATACGCAGTATTTT.

Only a few counts were recorded for this clonotype. The chain is built from TRBV27 and TRBJ2-1, with no clear D. Germline-derived CDR1 and CDR2 are MNHEY and SMNVEV (reference sequence). This CDR3 has 12 residues. Trimming pared 1 base from V and 9 bases from J, leaving 7 bases between. The CDR3 DNA reads as TGTGCCAGCAGTTTATACATGGGTGAGCAGTTCTTC. Translating gives CASSLYMGEQFF.

The J gene is TRBJ2-1, the V gene TRBV7-2; weak D call: TRBD1 (5 bases). Looked up from germline, CDR1 is SGHTA and CDR2 is FQGNSA. This CDR3 comprises 15 residues. The germline V and J ends were trimmed by 5 bases and 8 bases, with 19 bases remaining between them. The CDR3: CASSPARRTRDEQFF. In nucleotides, the CDR3 is TGTGCCAGCAGCCCCGCCCGCCGGACAAGGGATGAGCAGTTCTTC.

The chain employs TRBV4-3 and TRBJ1-6, with D unclear. V lost 3 bases and J lost 9, with 12 bases in between. The V gene's germline CDR1 is LGHNA and CDR2 YSLEER. CDR3 length: 14 residues. Written as DNA, the CDR3 is TGCGCCAGCAGCCAGAGAATAGGAACTTCACCCCTCCACTTT. It is translated as CASSQRIGTSPLHF.

The genes are TRBV29-1 and TRBJ1-1; a possible D gene is TRBD1 (5 bases). Germline CDR1 reads SQVTM; CDR2 reads ANQGSEA. V lost 3 bases, J lost 11 bases, and 22 bases lay in between. This CDR3 is 14 amino acids long. The CDR3 sequence is CSVEAGLFAPMAFF. As DNA, the CDR3 is TGCAGCGTTGAGGCGGGACTTTTCGCCCCTATGGCTTTCTTT.

This sequence joins TRBV18 and TRBJ2-3, with D tentatively TRBD1 (6 bases). V was clipped by 6 bases and J by 4 bases, with 14 bases between them. The CDR3 covers 14 residues. In germline, CDR1 is KGHSH, CDR2 LQKENI. The CDR3 reads CASSTGLGSDTQYF. CDR3 DNA sequence: TGTGCCAGCTCCACAGGGTTGGGATCAGATACGCAGTATTTT.

The rearrangement links TRBV28 to TRBJ2-4; 8 bases map to TRBD2. The germline CDR1 and CDR2 sequences are MDHEN and SYDVKM. The V gene end was trimmed by 10 bases and the J gene end by 6 bases; junction bases not matched to a gene: 2. The CDR3 spans 11 residues. The CDR3 nucleotides are TGTGCCACGGGGGGGGGAAACATTCAGTACTTC. Amino acid sequence: CATGGGNIQYF. The full variable domain, in which reference TRBV28 and TRBJ2-4 provide the parts outside the CDR3, is DVKVTQSSRYLVKRTGEKVFLECVQDMDHENMFWYRQDPGLGLRLIYFSYDVKMKEKGDIPEGYSVSREKKERFSLILESASTNQTSMYLCATGGGNIQYFGAGTRLSVL.

The rearrangement joins TRBV20-1 to TRBJ2-7; 8 bases agree with TRBD1. In germline, CDR1 is DFQATT, CDR2 SNEGSKA (reference sequence). CDR3 length: 12 residues. V gave up 6 bases and J gave up 5 bases; unmatched junction bases: 6. The CDR3 here is CSAMDRANEQYF. The CDR3 bases are TGCAGTGCCATGGACAGGGCGAACGAGCAGTACTTC.

The V and J genes are TRBV3-1 and TRBJ1-2, with unresolved D. V was shortened by 1 base and J by 2 bases, with 5 bases between the two germline ends. CDR1 and CDR2 from the germline V gene are LGHDT and YNNKEL (reference sequence). The CDR3 loop spans 13 amino acids. CDR3 coding DNA: TGTGCCAGCAGCCAAGGGCTGAACTATGGCTACACCTTC. This encodes CASSQGLNYGYTF.

The chain joins TRBV11-2 to TRBJ2-3; 8 nucleotides align to TRBD1. V shed 2 bases, J shed 4 bases, and the junction held 8 bases outside the gene matches. Looked up from germline, CDR1 is SGHAT and CDR2 is FQNNGV. The CDR3 is 16 amino acids. The CDR3 sequence: CASSLNRGQAADTQYF. The CDR3, as DNA: TGTGCCAGCAGCTTAAACCGGGGACAGGCGGCAGATACGCAGTATTTT.

The V gene is TRBV9, the J gene TRBJ2-7; no clear D gene. The CDR3 loop spans 15 amino acids. Germline-derived CDR1 and CDR2 are SGDLS and YYNGEE. The germline V and J ends were trimmed by 7 bases and 1 base, with 18 bases remaining between them. CDR3 region: CASSESLGLSYEQYF. The DNA for the CDR3 is TGTGCCAGCTCAGAGAGCCTAGGGTTGTCCTACGAGCAGTACTTC.

This clonotype was seen more than once but under ten times. The V call is TRBV5-1, the J call TRBJ2-1; 7 positions agree with TRBD1. Germline V lookup: CDR1 SGHRS, CDR2 YFSETQ. Trimming took 4 bases from V and 3 from J; bases not matched to a gene: 7. The CDR3 consists of 15 residues. Written as DNA, the CDR3 is TGCGCCAGCAGCCACTGGGACAGTGACTACAATGAGCAGTTCTTC. Encoded protein: CASSHWDSDYNEQFF.

In its sample, this clonotype was seen a few times. The rearrangement links TRBV20-1 to TRBJ2-2, with D possibly being TRBD1 (5 bases). Trimming cost V 5 bases and J 2 bases, with 9 bases left between them. This CDR3 is built from 13 residues. From germline, CDR1 is DFQATT and CDR2 SNEGSKA (reference sequence). This CDR3 reads CSARTSNTGELFF. The CDR3 coding sequence is TGCAGTGCTCGGACAAGCAACACCGGGGAGCTGTTTTTT.

This clonotype was seen more than once but under ten times. V is TRBV5-5 and J is TRBJ2-5; D is unresolved. Germline CDR1 is SGHKS and CDR2 is YYEKEE (reference sequence). This CDR3 spans 14 amino acids. V was cut by 0 bases and J by 1 base, with 7 bases left in between. CDR3 sequence: CASSLELSQETQYF. CDR3 DNA: TGTGCCAGCAGCTTGGAGCTCAGCCAAGAGACCCAGTACTTC.

The chain couples TRBV15 to TRBJ2-5, with a possible D match to TRBD2 (5 bases). The CDR3 is 13 residues long. V was cut by 1 base and J by 5 bases, with 8 bases left in between. The V gene's germline CDR1 is LNHNV and CDR2 YYDKDF (reference sequence). Here the CDR3 reads CATSRVGVETQYF. CDR3 in DNA: TGTGCCACCAGCAGAGTCGGGGTTGAGACCCAGTACTTC.

This chain joins TRBV6-2 or TRBV6-3 and TRBJ1-2, with D possibly TRBD1 on 6 matching bases. With 6 bases removed from V and 8 bases from J, the gap between germline ends came to 25 bases. Germline V gene data show CDR1 as MNHEY and CDR2 as SVGEGT. The CDR3 has 16 residues. In DNA form, the CDR3 reads TGTGCCAGCAGATATCCGATCCAGGACAGATTGGGGGGCTACACCTTC. Amino acid sequence: CASRYPIQDRLGGYTF.

The chain joins TRBV5-6 to TRBJ2-5; D unresolved. Per the germline V gene, CDR1 is SGHDT and CDR2 is YYEEEE. The ends were cut back, 4 bases at V and 7 bases at J, with 17 bases in the middle. The CDR3 has 14 amino acids. CDR3: CASSIGPLMGTQYF. For the CDR3, the DNA is TGTGCCAGCAGCATCGGACCTCTAATGGGGACCCAGTACTTC.

This clonotype was detected only a few times. The chain uses TRBV5-1 and TRBJ2-2; possibly TRBD2 for D (6 bases). The CDR3 runs 15 residues. CDR1 and CDR2 (germline): SGHRS, YFSETQ. The V end was cut by 0 bases, the J end by 8 bases, with 14 bases between. CDR3 coding DNA: TGCGCCAGCAGCTTGGGACTAGATTCATCGGGGGAGCTGTTTTTT. It translates to CASSLGLDSSGELFF.

This clonotype was found many times. The CDR3 here is CASSQGGRGDYEQYF. As DNA, the CDR3 is TGTGCCAGCAGCCAAGGCGGCAGGGGGGACTACGAGCAGTACTTC. The chain employs TRBV4-2 and TRBJ2-7; possible D gene TRBD1, 7 bases. This CDR3 contains 15 residues. V dropped 1 base and J dropped 3 bases, with 13 bases sitting between them. CDR1 is LGHNA and CDR2 is YNFKEQ in the germline V gene.